This T cell receptor (beta chain) was sequenced during a study of glioma-infiltrating T cells. Findings of the study overall: Above-expected tissue-blood divergence occurred in all gliomas, most in low-grade ones. CDR3 overlap between tissue and blood was very small.

Using RNA template, CDR3s of TCR alpha and beta were amplified with iRepertoire arm-PCR. Tissue mRNA or PBMC total RNA, roughly 100-400 ng, went into one-step reverse transcription and amplification. Each CDR3 protein gets one entry after TCRdb re-called the multiplex PCR reads with MiXCR. The sample records over 80,000 distinct CDR3 sequences, about 40% being singletons. This clonotype was seen at least ten times. Its cognate antigen is unknown. The CDR3 totals 16 residues. Trimming shortened V by 2 bases and J by 0 bases, and 11 bases separated the two germline ends. Germline lookup yields CDR1 MRHNA and CDR2 SNTAGT.

The V call is TRBV6-4, the J call TRBJ2-1, with no clear D. The source of this sequence is a human donor with low-grade glioma or glioblastoma, undergoing nonglioma brain surgery, or in good health (not recorded which). The sequenced material came from glioma tissue, nonneoplastic brain tissue, or PBMCs (not recorded which). The CDR3, as DNA: TGTGCCAGCAGTGACCTTGCCCTAAGCTCCTACAATGAGCAGTTCTTC. This codes for CASSDLALSSYNEQFF.